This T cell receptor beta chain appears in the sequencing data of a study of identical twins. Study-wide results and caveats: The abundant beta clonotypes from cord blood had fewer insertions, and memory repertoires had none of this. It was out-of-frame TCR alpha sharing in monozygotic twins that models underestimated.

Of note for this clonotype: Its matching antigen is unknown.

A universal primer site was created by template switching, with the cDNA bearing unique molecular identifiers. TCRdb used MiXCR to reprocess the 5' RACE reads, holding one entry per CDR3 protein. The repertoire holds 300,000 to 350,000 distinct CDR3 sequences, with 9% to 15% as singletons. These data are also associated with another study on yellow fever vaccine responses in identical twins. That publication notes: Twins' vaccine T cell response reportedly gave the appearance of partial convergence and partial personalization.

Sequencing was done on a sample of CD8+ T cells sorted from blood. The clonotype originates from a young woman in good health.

CDR3 bases: TGTGCCAGCAGCTTATTGGACTCCTACACAGATACGCAGTATTTT. Encoded protein: CASSLLDSYTDTQYF. The V gene is TRBV7-9, the J gene TRBJ2-3; tentatively, D is TRBD2 (5 bases). The CDR3 is 15 amino acids. Germline CDR1 reads SEHNR; CDR2 reads FQNEAQ (reference sequence). V gave up 2 bases and J gave up 2 bases, with 11 bases separating them.